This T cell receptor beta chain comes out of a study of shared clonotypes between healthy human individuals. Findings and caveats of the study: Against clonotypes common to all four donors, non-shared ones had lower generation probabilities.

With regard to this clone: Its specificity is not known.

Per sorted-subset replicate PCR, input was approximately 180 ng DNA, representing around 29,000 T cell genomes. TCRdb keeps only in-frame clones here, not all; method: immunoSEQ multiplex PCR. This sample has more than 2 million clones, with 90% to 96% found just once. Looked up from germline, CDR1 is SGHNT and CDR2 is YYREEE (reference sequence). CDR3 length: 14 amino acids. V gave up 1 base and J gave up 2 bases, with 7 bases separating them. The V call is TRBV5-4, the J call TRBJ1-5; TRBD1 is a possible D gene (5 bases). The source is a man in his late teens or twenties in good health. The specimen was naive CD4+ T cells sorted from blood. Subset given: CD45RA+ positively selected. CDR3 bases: TGTGCCAGCAGCTTGCAGGGCGGCAATCAGCCCCAGCATTTT. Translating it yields CASSLQGGNQPQHF.